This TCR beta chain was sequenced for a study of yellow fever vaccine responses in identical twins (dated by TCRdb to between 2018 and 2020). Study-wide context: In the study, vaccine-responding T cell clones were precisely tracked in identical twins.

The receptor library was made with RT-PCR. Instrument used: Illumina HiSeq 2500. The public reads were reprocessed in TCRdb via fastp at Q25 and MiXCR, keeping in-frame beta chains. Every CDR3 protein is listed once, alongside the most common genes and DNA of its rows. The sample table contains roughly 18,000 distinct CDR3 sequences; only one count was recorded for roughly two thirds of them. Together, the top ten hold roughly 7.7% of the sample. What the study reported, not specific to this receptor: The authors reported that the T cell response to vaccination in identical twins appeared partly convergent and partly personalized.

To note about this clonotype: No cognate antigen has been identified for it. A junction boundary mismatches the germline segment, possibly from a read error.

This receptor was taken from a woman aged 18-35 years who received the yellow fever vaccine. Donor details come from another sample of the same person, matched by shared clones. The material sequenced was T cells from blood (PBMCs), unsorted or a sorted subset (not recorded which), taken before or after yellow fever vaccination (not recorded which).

The CDR3 is CASGAVLNEKLVF. In nucleotides, the sequence is TGCGCCAGCGGGGCAGTTCTTAATGAAAAACTGGTTTTT. The sequence joins TRBV10-2 to TRBJ1-4; 5 matching bases give a weak D call of TRBD1. Sequences WSHSY (CDR1) and SAAADI (CDR2) are obtained from the germline V gene. The CDR3 holds 13 amino acids from the cysteine to the phenylalanine. Just CDR3 DNA is preserved here, 39 bases in frame from base 1.